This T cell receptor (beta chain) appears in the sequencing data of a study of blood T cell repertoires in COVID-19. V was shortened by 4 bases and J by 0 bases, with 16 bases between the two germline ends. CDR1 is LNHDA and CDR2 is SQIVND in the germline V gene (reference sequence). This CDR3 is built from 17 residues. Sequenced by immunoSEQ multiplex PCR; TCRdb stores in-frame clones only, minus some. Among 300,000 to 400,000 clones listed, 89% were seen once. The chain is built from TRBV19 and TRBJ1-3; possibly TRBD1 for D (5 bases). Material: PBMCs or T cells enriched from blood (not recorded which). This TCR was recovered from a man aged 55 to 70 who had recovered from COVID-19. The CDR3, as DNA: TGTGCCAGTAGTAACAACGGACACATGAGCTCTGGAAACACCATATATTTT. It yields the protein CASSNNGHMSSGNTIYF.